This T cell receptor beta chain comes out of a study of IL-17A CD8 T cells in psoriatic arthritis synovium. Regarding the research as a whole: The goal of the study was to define the phenotype, molecular profile and function of synovial IL-17A+CD8+ T cells in psoriatic arthritis pathogenesis. What the research found in general, with its limitations: TCR sequencing covered only three patients, which the authors acknowledged as a limited sample size. Because no psoriatic arthritis synovial tissue samples were available, cells were taken from synovial fluid instead of synovial tissue. Although some individual clones took up over 5% of the repertoire, most synovial CD8+ subsets stayed polyclonal.

Synovial fluid effusions were drawn from actively inflamed joints of patients with psoriatic arthritis. Memory CD8+ T cells in synovial fluid were sorted patient by patient into Tc17 (IL-17A+) cells, bulk memory cells and Tc1 (IL-17A-IFNgamma+) cells in order to compare their TCR repertoires. The Classification of Psoriatic Arthritis Study Group (CASPAR) criteria were met by the psoriatic arthritis patients. Bulk memory CD8+ T cells were sorted as CD45RA-CD27+/- plus CD45RA+CD27- cells. TCRbeta sequencing was performed on sorted synovial fluid CD8+ T cell subsets from a few patients with psoriatic arthritis. Before use, synovial fluid mononuclear cells were separated with Lymphoprep and cryopreserved in liquid nitrogen. The medium used for cryopreservation had roughly 51% fetal calf serum and approximately 10% dimethyl sulfoxide. The V end loses 10 bases and the J end loses 2 bases, and a stretch of 16 bases separates them. The CDR3 measures 14 amino acids from cysteine to phenylalanine. Only CDR3 DNA remains: 42 bases, in frame from the first base. Reading the germline V gene gives CDR1 MNHEY and CDR2 SVGAGI.

In the case of this clone: No antigen is known for it. No base quality values were provided; no much bigger clone lies one nucleotide off.

After DNA extraction (Qiagen), TCRbeta V-D-J rearrangements underwent bias-controlled amplification and then high-throughput sequencing (immunoSEQ; Adaptive Biotech). In the paper's pipeline: The immunoSEQ Analyzer platform was used for sequence-level analysis of productive sequences. Clonality was calculated as 1 minus Pielou's evenness, so values run from 0 (highly polyclonal) up to 1 (monoclonal). The Morisita index, ranging from 0 (no similarity) to 1 (complete similarity), was used to quantify repertoire overlap between subsets. The table was pulled from immuneACCESS by TCRdb, which kept in-frame rearrangements only. Such tables lose some clones; where checked, under half of the loss comes from unresolved V genes, and the rest has no known cause. V, J and clone size derive from that table, while D and trimming were established from the DNA sequence. The sample yields over 2,000 clones; 55% to 80% were counted once. More than 13% of the sample belongs to the ten largest clones.

The V and J segments used are TRBV6-5 and TRBJ2-3; tentative D gene TRBD2, with 7 bases matching. The sequencing input was memory CD8+ T cells from synovial fluid. The cell subset or site label of this sample denotes: bulk memory CD8+ T cells (CD45RA-CD27+/- and CD45RA+CD27-). This sequence was found in a human donor with psoriatic arthritis. In nucleotides, the sequence is TGTGCCACCAAAGGGGGGGGGTACACAGATACGCAGTATTTT. The translation is CATKGGGYTDTQYF.